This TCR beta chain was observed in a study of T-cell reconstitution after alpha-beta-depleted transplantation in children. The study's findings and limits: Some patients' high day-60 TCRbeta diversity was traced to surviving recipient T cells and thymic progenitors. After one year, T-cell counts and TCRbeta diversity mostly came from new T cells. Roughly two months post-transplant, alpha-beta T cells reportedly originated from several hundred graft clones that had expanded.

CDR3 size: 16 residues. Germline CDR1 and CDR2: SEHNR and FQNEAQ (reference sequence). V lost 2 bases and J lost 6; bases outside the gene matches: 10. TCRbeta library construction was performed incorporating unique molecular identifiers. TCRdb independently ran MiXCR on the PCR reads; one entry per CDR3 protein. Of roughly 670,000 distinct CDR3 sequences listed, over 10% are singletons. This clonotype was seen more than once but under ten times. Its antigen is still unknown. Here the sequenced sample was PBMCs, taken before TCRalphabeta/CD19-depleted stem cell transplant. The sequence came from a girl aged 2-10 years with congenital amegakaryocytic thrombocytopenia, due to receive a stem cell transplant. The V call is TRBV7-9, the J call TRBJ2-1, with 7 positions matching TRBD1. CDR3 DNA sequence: TGTGCCAGCAGCTTAAAGGGGGCCTCACGGGGCAATGAGCAGTTCTTC. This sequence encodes CASSLKGASRGNEQFF.